This T cell receptor (beta chain) was found in a study of CD8+CD57+ T cells in acquired aplastic anemia. The wider study: Isolated CD4+ and CD8+ cells, once sorted, yielded DNA averaging roughly 3 ug.

This CDR3 region has 14 residues. The V gene's germline CDR1 is SGHVS and CDR2 FQNEAQ. The V end lost 2 bases, the J end lost 5 bases, and 12 bases lay between the germline ends. All sequencing subjects had displayed CD8+CD57+ cell expansion on flow cytometry. Prior therapy had not been administered to any patient at the time of blood sampling. Concerning this clonotype itself: The antigen remains undetermined.

Template material for TCR beta VDJ and CDR3 profiling consisted of genomic DNA. In TCRdb, the reads were re-called with MiXCR into one record per CDR3 protein. The table lists 150,000 or so distinct CDR3 sequences, 40% to 55% of them singletons. Study-wide results and limits: Both patients and controls carried the same twenty-nine CD8+ CDR3 sequences.

The sample consisted of sorted CD4+, CD8+, or CD8+CD57+ T cells (not recorded which) from PBMCs. The receptor comes from a human donor with aplastic anemia. This chain links TRBV7-8 with TRBJ2-5; D tentatively fits TRBD1 or TRBD2 (6 bases each). CDR3 nucleotides: TGTGCCAGCAGCTTAAGGGGGGCCGGGGAGACCCAGTACTTC. Translation: CASSLRGAGETQYF.